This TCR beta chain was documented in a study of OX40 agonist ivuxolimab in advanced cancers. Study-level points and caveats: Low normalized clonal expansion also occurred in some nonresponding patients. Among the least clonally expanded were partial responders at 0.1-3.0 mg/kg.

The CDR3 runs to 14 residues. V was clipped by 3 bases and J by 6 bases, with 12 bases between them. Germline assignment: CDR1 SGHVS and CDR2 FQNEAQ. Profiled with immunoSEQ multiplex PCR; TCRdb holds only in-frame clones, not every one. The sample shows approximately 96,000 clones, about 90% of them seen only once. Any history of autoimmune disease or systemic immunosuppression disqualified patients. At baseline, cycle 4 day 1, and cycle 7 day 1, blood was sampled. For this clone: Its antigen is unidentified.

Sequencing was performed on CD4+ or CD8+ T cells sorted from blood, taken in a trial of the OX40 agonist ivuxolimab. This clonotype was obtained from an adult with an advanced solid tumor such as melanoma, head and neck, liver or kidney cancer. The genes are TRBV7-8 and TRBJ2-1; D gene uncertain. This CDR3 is CASSFISDGNEQFF. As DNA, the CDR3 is TGTGCCAGCAGCTTTATCAGCGATGGCAATGAGCAGTTCTTC.